The rows below give T cell receptor beta chains drawn from one sample of a study of OX40 agonist ivuxolimab in advanced cancers. TCRdb keeps only in-frame clones here, not all; method: immunoSEQ multiplex PCR. The repertoire holds 84,000 or so clones, with roughly 88% as singletons. The sequencing here drew on CD4+ or CD8+ T cells sorted from blood, taken in a trial of the OX40 agonist ivuxolimab. The receptors shown here come from an adult with an advanced solid tumor such as melanoma, head and neck, liver or kidney cancer. Both conserved end residues are part of each CDR3. The D gene is left open where the match is weak. Clone size is given for some rows only: seen once, a few or many times, or a class if the clone is expanded.

D,J,size,V,CDR3,DNA
NA,TRBJ1-5,NA,TRBV2,CASSGGFEGRNQPQHF,TGTGCCAGCAGTGGAGGGTTCGAGGGACGAAATCAGCCCCAGCATTTT
NA,TRBJ2-7,NA,TRBV7-6,CASSSQKGSYEQYF,TGTGCCAGCAGCTCCCAGAAAGGATCCTACGAGCAGTACTTC
NA,TRBJ2-3,NA,TRBV10-2,CASSEWAPVGTDTQYF,TGCGCCAGCAGTGAATGGGCCCCCGTGGGCACAGATACGCAGTATTTT
TRBD1,TRBJ1-2,NA,TRBV11-2,CASSMGQGGYTF,TGTGCCAGCAGCATGGGACAGGGCGGCTACACCTTC
NA,TRBJ1-1,NA,TRBV7-9,CAATSSGLAGEKAFF,TGTGCCGCCACCTCTAGTGGGCTCGCCGGGGAGAAAGCTTTCTTT
NA,TRBJ2-1,NA,TRBV7-3,CASSLGSDAYNEQFF,TGTGCCAGCAGCTTAGGAAGCGATGCCTACAATGAGCAGTTCTTC
NA,TRBJ2-4,NA,TRBV18,CASSPPGSISKNIQYF,TGTGCCAGCTCACCACCGGGCAGTATCTCCAAAAACATTCAGTACTTC
NA,TRBJ2-2,few,TRBV9,CASSVGRMGTGELFF,TGTGCCAGCAGCGTAGGAAGGATGGGGACCGGGGAGCTGTTTTTT
TRBD2,TRBJ2-2,NA,TRBV7-8,CASLSGGRLTGELFF,TGTGCCAGCTTGAGCGGGGGGCGTTTGACCGGGGAGCTGTTTTTT
TRBD1,TRBJ1-1,NA,TRBV2,CASSSRQGANTEAFF,TGTGCCAGCAGTAGTAGACAGGGGGCGAACACTGAAGCTTTCTTT
NA,TRBJ2-3,NA,TRBV29-1,CSVEVSGSGTDTQYF,TGCAGCGTTGAAGTGTCGGGGAGTGGCACAGATACGCAGTATTTT
TRBD1,TRBJ1-1,NA,TRBV4-1,CASSLPPGGVSDTEAFF,TGCGCCAGCAGCCTTCCCCCAGGGGGCGTTTCGGACACTGAAGCTTTCTTT
NA,TRBJ1-2,NA,TRBV18,CASSRQENYGYTF,TGTGCCAGCTCACGGCAGGAGAACTATGGCTACACCTTC
NA,TRBJ2-3,NA,TRBV6-4,CASSDFGTSTDTQYF,TGTGCCAGCAGTGACTTCGGGACTAGCACAGATACGCAGTATTTT
NA,TRBJ2-6,NA,TRBV15,CATSPGATGANVLTF,TGTGCCACCAGCCCTGGGGCAACTGGGGCCAACGTCCTGACTTTC
TRBD1,TRBJ2-5,few,TRBV6-1,CASRVTGGGETQYF,TGTGCCAGCAGAGTCACAGGGGGCGGGGAGACCCAGTACTTC
NA,TRBJ1-2,NA,TRBV10-1,CASRTPGGAGGYTF,TGCGCCAGCAGGACCCCCGGGGGGGCGGGTGGCTACACCTTC
NA,TRBJ2-5,NA,TRBV5-1,CASSIQGQETQYF,TGCGCCAGCAGCATCCAGGGTCAAGAGACCCAGTACTTC
TRBD1,TRBJ2-3,NA,TRBV6-4,CASTGKTGLHSSTDTQYF,TGTGCCAGCACTGGAAAGACAGGGCTACATTCTAGCACAGATACGCAGTATTTT
TRBD2,TRBJ2-2,NA,TRBV19,CASSILPAGGGNTGELFF,TGTGCCAGTAGTATACTCCCAGCGGGGGGCGGAAACACCGGGGAGCTGTTTTTT
NA,TRBJ1-4,NA,TRBV10-3,CAISESKTNEKLFF,TGTGCCATCAGTGAGTCGAAAACTAATGAAAAACTGTTTTTT